Sequencing of this T cell receptor (beta chain) was carried out in a study of cytomegalovirus exposure and HLA in healthy donors. PCR amplification relied on 60 Vbeta primers (plus 13 Jbeta primers). Data came from immunoSEQ multiplex PCR; TCRdb stores just in-frame clones and leaves some out. The table for this sample gives 45,000 to 60,000 clones. Whole-study findings and limits: It was 164 TCR beta chains that were listed as cytomegalovirus-associated.

With 1 base removed from V and 8 bases from J, the gap between germline ends came to 11 bases. Germline CDR1 reads MNHEY; CDR2 reads SVGAGI. The CDR3 covers 13 residues. Remarks on this clone: Its specificity is not known.

This TCR came from a woman aged 40 to 55 in good health and CMV-seronegative. The sequenced material came from PBMCs. V gene TRBV6-5 combines with J gene TRBJ1-2; possibly TRBD1 for D (6 bases). In DNA, the CDR3 is TGTGCCAGCAGTTACTACAGGGATCAGGGCTACACCTTC. Translating gives CASSYYRDQGYTF.